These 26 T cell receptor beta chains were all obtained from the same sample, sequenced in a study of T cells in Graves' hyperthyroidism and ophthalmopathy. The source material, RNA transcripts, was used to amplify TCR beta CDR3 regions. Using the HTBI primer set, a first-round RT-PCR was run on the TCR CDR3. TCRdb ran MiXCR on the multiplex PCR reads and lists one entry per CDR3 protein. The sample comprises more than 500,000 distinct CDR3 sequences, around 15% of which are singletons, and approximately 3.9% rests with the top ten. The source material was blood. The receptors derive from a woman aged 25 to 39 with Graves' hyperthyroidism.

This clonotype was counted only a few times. CDR3 DNA: TGCGCCAGCAGCCATCAAAGGTCCTCATACAATGAGCAGTTCTTC. Protein: CASSHQRSSYNEQFF. J is TRBJ2-1 and V is TRBV4-1; D not certain. The CDR3 runs 15 residues. The germline gives CDR1 MGHRA, CDR2 YSYEKL. V was clipped by 3 bases and J by 4 bases, with 13 bases between them.

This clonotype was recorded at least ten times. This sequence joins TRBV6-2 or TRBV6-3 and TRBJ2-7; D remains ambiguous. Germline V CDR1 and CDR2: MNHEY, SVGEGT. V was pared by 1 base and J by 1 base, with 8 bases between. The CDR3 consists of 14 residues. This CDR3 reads CASSYYRVSYEQYF. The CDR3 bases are TGTGCCAGCAGTTACTATCGGGTTTCCTACGAGCAGTACTTC.

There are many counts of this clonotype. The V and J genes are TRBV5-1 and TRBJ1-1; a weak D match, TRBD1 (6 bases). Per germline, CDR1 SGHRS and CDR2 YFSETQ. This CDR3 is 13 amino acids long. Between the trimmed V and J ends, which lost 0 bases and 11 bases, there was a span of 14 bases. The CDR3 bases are TGCGCCAGCAGCTTGGCGGGGGCGGACTTCGCTTTCTTT. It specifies CASSLAGADFAFF.

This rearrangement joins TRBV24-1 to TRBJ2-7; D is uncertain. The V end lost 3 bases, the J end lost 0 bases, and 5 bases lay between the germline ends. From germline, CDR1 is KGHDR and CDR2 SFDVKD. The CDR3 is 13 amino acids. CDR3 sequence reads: CATSDPRSYEQYF. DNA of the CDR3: TGTGCCACCAGTGATCCGCGCTCCTACGAGCAGTACTTC.

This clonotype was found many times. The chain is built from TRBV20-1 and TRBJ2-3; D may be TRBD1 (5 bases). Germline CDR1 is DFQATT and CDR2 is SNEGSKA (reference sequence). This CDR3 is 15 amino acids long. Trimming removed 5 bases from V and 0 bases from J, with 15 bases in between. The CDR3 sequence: CSAPPWGRSTDTQYF. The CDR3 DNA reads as TGCAGTGCTCCTCCGTGGGGCCGCAGCACAGATACGCAGTATTTT.

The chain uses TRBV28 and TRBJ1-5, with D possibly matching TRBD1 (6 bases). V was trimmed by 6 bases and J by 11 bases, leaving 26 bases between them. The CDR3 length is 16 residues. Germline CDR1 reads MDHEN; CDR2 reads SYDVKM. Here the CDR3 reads CASSPPPGAPQGAQHF. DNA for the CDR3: TGTGCCAGCAGCCCCCCTCCGGGGGCGCCCCAAGGGGCCCAGCATTTT. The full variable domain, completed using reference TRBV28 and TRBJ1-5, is DVKVTQSSRYLVKRTGEKVFLECVQDMDHENMFWYRQDPGLGLRLIYFSYDVKMKEKGDIPEGYSVSREKKERFSLILESASTNQTSMYLCASSPPPGAPQGAQHFGDGTRLSIL.

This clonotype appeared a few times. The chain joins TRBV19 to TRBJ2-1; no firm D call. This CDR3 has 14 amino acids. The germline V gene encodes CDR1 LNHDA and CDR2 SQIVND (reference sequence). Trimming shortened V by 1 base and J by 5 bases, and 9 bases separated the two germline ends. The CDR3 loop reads CASSIVWIDNEQFF. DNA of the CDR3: TGTGCCAGTAGTATAGTCTGGATTGACAATGAGCAGTTCTTC.

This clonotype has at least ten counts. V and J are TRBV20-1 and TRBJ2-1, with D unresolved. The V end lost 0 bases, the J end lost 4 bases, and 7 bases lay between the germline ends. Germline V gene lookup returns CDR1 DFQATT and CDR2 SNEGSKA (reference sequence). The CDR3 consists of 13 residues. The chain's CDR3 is CSARESSYNEQFF. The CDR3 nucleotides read TGCAGTGCTAGAGAGTCTAGTTACAATGAGCAGTTCTTC.

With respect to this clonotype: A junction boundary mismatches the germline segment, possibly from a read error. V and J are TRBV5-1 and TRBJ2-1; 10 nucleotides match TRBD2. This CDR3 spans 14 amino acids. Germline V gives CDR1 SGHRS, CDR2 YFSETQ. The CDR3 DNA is TGCGCCAGCAGCAGGACTAGCGGATACAAGGAGCAGTTCTTC. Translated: CASSRTSGYKEQFF.

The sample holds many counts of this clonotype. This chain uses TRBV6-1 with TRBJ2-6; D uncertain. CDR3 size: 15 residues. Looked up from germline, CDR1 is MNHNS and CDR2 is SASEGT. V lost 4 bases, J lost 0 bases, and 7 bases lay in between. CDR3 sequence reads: CASSAQSSGANVLTF. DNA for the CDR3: TGTGCCAGCAGTGCTCAGAGCTCTGGGGCCAACGTCCTGACTTTC.

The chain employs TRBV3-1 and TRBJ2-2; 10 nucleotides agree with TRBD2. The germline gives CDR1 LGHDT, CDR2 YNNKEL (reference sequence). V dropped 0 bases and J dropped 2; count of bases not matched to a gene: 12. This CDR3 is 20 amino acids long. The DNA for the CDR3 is TGTGCCAGCAGCCAAGATCTGGACCCTCTAGCGGGAGATAACACCGGGGAGCTGTTTTTT. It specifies CASSQDLDPLAGDNTGELFF.

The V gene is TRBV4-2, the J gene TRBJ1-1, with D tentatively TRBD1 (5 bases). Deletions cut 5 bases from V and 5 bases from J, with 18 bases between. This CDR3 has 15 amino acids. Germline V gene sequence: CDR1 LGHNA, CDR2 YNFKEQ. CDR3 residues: CASSGDVAGLTEAFF. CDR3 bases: TGTGCCAGCAGCGGCGATGTAGCAGGGTTGACTGAAGCTTTCTTT.

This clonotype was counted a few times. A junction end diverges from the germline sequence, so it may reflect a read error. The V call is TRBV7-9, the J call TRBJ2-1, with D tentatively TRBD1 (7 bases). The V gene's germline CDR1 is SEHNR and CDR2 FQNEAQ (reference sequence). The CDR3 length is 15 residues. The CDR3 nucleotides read TGTACCAGCACCAACGCGGGACAGACCTACAATGAGCAGTTCTTC. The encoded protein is CTSTNAGQTYNEQFF. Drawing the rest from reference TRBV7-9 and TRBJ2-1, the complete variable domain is DTGVSQNPRHKITKRGQNVTFRCDPISEHNRLYWYRQTLGQGPEFLTYFQNEAQLEKSRLLSDRFSAERPKGSFSTLEIQRTEQGDSAMYLCTSTNAGQTYNEQFFGPGTRLTVL.

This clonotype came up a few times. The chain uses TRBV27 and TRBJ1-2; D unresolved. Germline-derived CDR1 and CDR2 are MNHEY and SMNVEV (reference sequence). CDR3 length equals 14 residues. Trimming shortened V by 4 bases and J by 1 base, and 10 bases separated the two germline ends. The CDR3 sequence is CASSWAGSNYGYTF. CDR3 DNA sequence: TGTGCCAGCAGTTGGGCAGGAAGTAACTATGGCTACACCTTC.

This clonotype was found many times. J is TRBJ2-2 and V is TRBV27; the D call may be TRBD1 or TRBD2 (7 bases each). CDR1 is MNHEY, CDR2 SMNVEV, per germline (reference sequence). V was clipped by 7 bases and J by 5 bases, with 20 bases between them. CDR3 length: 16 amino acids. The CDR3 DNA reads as TGTGCCAGCACTTGGAAACGACAGGGAGGGACCGGGGAGCTGTTTTTT. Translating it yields CASTWKRQGGTGELFF.

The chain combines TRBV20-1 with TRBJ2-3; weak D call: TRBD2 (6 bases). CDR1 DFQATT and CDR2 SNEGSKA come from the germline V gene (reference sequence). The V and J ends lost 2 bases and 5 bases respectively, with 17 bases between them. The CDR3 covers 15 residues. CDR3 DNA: TGCAGTGCTAGATTGTCGGGAGTCAGAGGAGATACGCAGTATTTT. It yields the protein CSARLSGVRGDTQYF.

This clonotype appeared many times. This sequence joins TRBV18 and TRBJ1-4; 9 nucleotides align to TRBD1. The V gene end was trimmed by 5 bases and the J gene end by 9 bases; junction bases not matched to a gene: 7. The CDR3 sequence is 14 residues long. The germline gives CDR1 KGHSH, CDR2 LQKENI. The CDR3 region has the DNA TGTGCCAGCTCATCCGGGACAGGGACGCAAAAACTGTTTTTT. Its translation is CASSSGTGTQKLFF.

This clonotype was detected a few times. The CDR3 is CASSPRGTSGRGEQYF. The CDR3 DNA reads as TGTGCCAGCAGCCCCAGGGGGACTAGCGGGAGAGGCGAGCAGTACTTC. This chain joins TRBV7-6 and TRBJ2-7, with TRBD2 matching 14 bases. Germline-derived CDR1 and CDR2 are SGHVS and FNYEAQ. The CDR3 contains 16 residues. V lost 5 bases, J lost 6 bases, and 9 bases stayed unmatched.

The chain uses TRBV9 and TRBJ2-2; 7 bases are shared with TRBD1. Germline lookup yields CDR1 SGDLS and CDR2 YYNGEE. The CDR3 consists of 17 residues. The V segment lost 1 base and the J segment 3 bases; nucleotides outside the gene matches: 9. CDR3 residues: CASSVTGAFRDTGELFF. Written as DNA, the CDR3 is TGTGCCAGCAGCGTAACAGGGGCTTTCAGGGACACCGGGGAGCTGTTTTTT.

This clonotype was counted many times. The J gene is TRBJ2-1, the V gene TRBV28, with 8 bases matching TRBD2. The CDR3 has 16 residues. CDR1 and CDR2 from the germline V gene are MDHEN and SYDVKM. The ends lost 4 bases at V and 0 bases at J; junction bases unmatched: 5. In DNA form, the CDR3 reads TGTGCCAGCAGTTCAAATAGCGGGATCTCCTACAATGAGCAGTTCTTC. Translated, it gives CASSSNSGISYNEQFF.

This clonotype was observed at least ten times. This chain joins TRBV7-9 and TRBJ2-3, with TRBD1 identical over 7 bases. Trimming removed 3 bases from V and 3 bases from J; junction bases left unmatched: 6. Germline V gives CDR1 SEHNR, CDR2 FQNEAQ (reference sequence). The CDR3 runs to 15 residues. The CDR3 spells CASSLGQRRTDTQYF. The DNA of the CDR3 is TGTGCCAGCAGCTTGGGACAGCGAAGGACAGATACGCAGTATTTT.

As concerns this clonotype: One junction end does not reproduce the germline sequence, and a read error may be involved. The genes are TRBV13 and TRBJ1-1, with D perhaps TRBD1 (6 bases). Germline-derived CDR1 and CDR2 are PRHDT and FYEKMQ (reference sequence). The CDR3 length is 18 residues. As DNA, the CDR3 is TGCGCCAGCAGCGCGGGGGGCGATTGGATGGAACTGAACACTGAAGCTTTCTTT. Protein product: CASSAGGDWMELNTEAFF.

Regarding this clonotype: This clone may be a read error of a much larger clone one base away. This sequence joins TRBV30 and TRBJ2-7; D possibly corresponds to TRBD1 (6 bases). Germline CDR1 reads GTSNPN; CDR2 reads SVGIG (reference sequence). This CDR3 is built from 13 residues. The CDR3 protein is CAWSVDSSYEQHF. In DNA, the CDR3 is TGTGCCTGGAGTGTGGACAGCTCCTACGAGCAGCACTTC.

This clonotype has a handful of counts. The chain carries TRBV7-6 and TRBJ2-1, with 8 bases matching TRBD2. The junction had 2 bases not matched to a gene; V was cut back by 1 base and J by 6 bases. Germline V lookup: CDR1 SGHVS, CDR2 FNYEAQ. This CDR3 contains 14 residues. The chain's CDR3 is CASSLGGTSNEQFF. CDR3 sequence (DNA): TGTGCCAGCAGCTTAGGAGGGACTAGCAATGAGCAGTTCTTC.

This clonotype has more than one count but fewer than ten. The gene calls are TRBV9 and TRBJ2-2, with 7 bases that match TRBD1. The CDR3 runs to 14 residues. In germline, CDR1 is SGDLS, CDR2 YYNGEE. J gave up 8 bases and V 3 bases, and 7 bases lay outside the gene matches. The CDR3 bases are TGTGCCAGCAGCGAAAACAGGGGTTCGGGGGAGCTGTTTTTT. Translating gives CASSENRGSGELFF.

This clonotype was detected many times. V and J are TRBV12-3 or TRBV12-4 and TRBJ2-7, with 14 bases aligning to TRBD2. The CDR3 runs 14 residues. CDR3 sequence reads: CASHPGLAGAEQYF. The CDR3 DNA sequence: TGTGCTTCTCACCCGGGACTAGCGGGAGCCGAGCAGTACTTC.